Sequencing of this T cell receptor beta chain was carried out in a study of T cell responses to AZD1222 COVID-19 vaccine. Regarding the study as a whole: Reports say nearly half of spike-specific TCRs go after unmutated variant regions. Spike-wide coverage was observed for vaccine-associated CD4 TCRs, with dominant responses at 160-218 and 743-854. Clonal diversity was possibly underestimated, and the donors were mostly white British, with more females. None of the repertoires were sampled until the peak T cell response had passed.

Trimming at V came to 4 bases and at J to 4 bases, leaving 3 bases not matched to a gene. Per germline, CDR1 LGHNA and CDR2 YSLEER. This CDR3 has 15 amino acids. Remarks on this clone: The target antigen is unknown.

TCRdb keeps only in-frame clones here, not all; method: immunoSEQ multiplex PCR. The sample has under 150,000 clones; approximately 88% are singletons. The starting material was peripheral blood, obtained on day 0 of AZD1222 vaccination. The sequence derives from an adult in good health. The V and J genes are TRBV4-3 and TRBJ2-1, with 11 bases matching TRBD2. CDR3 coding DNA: TGCGCCAGCAGCCTCCGACTAGCGGGGTACAATGAGCAGTTCTTC. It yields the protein CASSLRLAGYNEQFF.